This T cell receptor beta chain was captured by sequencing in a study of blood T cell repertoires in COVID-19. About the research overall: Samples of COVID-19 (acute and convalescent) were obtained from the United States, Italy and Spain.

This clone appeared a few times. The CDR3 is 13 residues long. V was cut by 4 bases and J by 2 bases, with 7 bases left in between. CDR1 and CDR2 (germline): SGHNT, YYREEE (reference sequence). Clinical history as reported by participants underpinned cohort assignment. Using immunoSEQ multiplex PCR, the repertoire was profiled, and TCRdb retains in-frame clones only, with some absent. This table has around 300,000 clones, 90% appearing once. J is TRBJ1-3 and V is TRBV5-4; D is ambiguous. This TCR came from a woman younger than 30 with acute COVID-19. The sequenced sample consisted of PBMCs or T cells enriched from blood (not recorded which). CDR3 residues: CASSQRTGNTIYF. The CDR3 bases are TGTGCCAGCAGCCAGAGGACTGGAAACACCATATATTTT. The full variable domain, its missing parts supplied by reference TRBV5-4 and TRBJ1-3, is ETGVTQSPTHLIKTRGQQVTLRCSSQSGHNTVSWYQQALGQGPQFIFQYYREEENGRGNFPPRFSGLQFPNYSSELNVNALELDDSALYLCASSQRTGNTIYFGEGSWLTVV.